The next 18 T cell receptor beta chains were all read from a single sample in a study of technical replicates of blood from a handful of donors. Clones were sequenced by immunoSEQ multiplex PCR, and TCRdb holds only the in-frame ones, with some missing. This sample has approximately 70,000 clones, with just under 95% found just once. Specimen: T cells isolated from PBMCs. Receptors originate from a human donor in good health.

The rearrangement joins TRBV27 to TRBJ2-7; 11 nucleotides align to TRBD1. The CDR3 sequence is 14 residues long. J gave up 3 bases and V 4 bases, and 2 bases lay outside the gene matches. Germline V CDR1 and CDR2: MNHEY, SMNVEV (reference sequence). The CDR3 nucleotides read TGTGCCAGCAGTTGGACAGGGGGCGTCTACGAGCAGTACTTC. Encoded protein: CASSWTGGVYEQYF.

The J gene is TRBJ1-1, the V gene TRBV2; D is unresolved. There are 13 residues in the CDR3. Germline values: CDR1 SNHLY, CDR2 FYNNEI. V was trimmed by 4 bases and J by 0 bases, leaving 6 bases between them. CDR3 nucleotide sequence: TGTGCCAGCAGTGGTCAAATGAACACTGAAGCTTTCTTT. Translating it yields CASSGQMNTEAFF.

This clone was counted once. This chain uses TRBV4-2 with TRBJ2-1; D might be TRBD2 (6 bases). Trimming cost V 6 bases and J 5 bases, with 11 bases left between them. Germline CDR1 and CDR2: LGHNA and YNFKEQ. The CDR3 spans 13 residues. The CDR3 nucleotides are TGTGCCAGCAGGTGGGGACTGGACAATGAGCAGTTCTTC. It translates to CASRWGLDNEQFF.

The chain employs TRBV28 and TRBJ2-2; D call uncertain. The germline V and J ends were trimmed by 6 bases and 1 base, with 12 bases remaining between them. This CDR3 has 15 amino acids. Germline CDR1 and CDR2: MDHEN and SYDVKM. The CDR3 DNA is TGTGCCAGCAGCCCACCCCCTATGAACACCGGGGAGCTGTTTTTT. This sequence encodes CASSPPPMNTGELFF. The full variable domain, rest sourced from reference TRBV28 and TRBJ2-2, is DVKVTQSSRYLVKRTGEKVFLECVQDMDHENMFWYRQDPGLGLRLIYFSYDVKMKEKGDIPEGYSVSREKKERFSLILESASTNQTSMYLCASSPPPMNTGELFFGEGSRLTVL.

The genes are TRBV5-8 and TRBJ1-4, with 9 bases identical to TRBD1. Trimming cost V 3 bases and J 4 bases; bases outside gene matches: 1. This CDR3 has 14 amino acids. Germline lookup yields CDR1 SGHTS and CDR2 YDEGEE. The CDR3 region is CASSSGQGNEKLFF. CDR3 sequence (DNA): TGTGCCAGCAGCTCGGGACAGGGTAATGAAAAACTGTTTTTT.

The V call is TRBV9, the J call TRBJ2-7, with TRBD1 identical over 9 bases. Germline CDR1 reads SGDLS; CDR2 reads YYNGEE. The J segment lost 6 bases and the V segment lost 0 bases, leaving 7 bases of the junction unmatched. CDR3 length: 15 residues. For the CDR3, the DNA is TGTGCCAGCAGCGTAGCGGGGACAGGGTTCATCGAGCAGTACTTC. It specifies CASSVAGTGFIEQYF.

The chain has TRBV7-8 and TRBJ1-1; D perhaps matches TRBD1 (6 bases). This CDR3 spans 13 amino acids. Germline CDR1 reads SGHVS; CDR2 reads FQNEAQ. V was trimmed by 8 bases and J by 0 bases, leaving 10 bases between them. CDR3 DNA: TGTGCCAGCCGGGACACCATGAACACTGAAGCTTTCTTT. Translation gives CASRDTMNTEAFF.

This clone was seen a single time. The chain joins TRBV5-1 to TRBJ2-3, with no clear D. The CDR3 is made up of 14 amino acids. Trimming took 0 bases from V and 1 from J, leaving 6 bases between them. CDR1 is SGHRS and CDR2 is YFSETQ in the germline V gene. The CDR3 here is CASSLALRTDTQYF. DNA for the CDR3: TGCGCCAGCAGCTTGGCACTCCGCACAGATACGCAGTATTTT. The variable domain in full, with the rest retrieved from reference TRBV5-1 and TRBJ2-3, is KAGVTQTPRYLIKTRGQQVTLSCSPISGHRSVSWYQQTPGQGLQFLFEYFSETQRNKGNFPGRFSGRQFSNSRSEMNVSTLELGDSALYLCASSLALRTDTQYFGPGTRLTVL.

The chain is built from TRBV2 and TRBJ2-1; 7 nucleotides agree with TRBD2. In germline, CDR1 is SNHLY, CDR2 FYNNEI. V shed 1 base, J shed 4 bases, and the junction held 4 bases outside the gene matches. The CDR3 covers 15 residues. In DNA form, the CDR3 reads TGTGCCAGCAGTGAAGGGGCGGGAGCATACAATGAGCAGTTCTTC. Protein: CASSEGAGAYNEQFF.

The chain is built from TRBV25-1 and TRBJ2-3; possible D gene TRBD2, 7 bases. The CDR3 is 15 residues long. Germline V gives CDR1 MGHDK, CDR2 SYGVNS. The V end lost 2 bases, the J end lost 7 bases, and 16 bases lay between the germline ends. The CDR3 nucleotides are TGTGCCAGCAGTGAAGTGGAGGGGGGGAGTAATACGCAGTATTTT. This encodes CASSEVEGGSNTQYF.

The chain couples TRBV10-1 to TRBJ2-7; D is uncertain. The CDR3 consists of 12 residues. Germline values: CDR1 WNHNN, CDR2 SYGVQD (reference sequence). Trimming took 2 bases from V and 3 from J, leaving 5 bases between them. The CDR3 is CASSEVLYEQYF. Written as DNA, the CDR3 is TGCGCCAGCAGTGAGGTACTCTACGAGCAGTACTTC.

The CDR3 nucleotides are TGTGCCTGGAGTGTTCAGATGGGGGGGGGAGATGAGCAGTTCTTC. Translated: CAWSVQMGGGDEQFF. The chain carries TRBV30 and TRBJ2-1; 7 bases fit TRBD2. With V trimmed by 0 bases and J by 8 bases, 10 bases remained unmatched. The length of the CDR3 is 15 residues. The germline V gene has CDR1 GTSNPN and CDR2 SVGIG (reference sequence).

The genes are TRBV5-1 and TRBJ1-4, with D unresolved. CDR1 SGHRS and CDR2 YFSETQ come from the germline V gene. V was trimmed by 0 bases and J by 4 bases, leaving 7 bases between them. The length of the CDR3 is 14 residues. The DNA of the CDR3 is TGCGCCAGCAGCTTGGCTGGCAGTAATGAAAAACTGTTTTTT. Translating gives CASSLAGSNEKLFF. The full variable domain, with the rest looked up from reference TRBV5-1 and TRBJ1-4, is KAGVTQTPRYLIKTRGQQVTLSCSPISGHRSVSWYQQTPGQGLQFLFEYFSETQRNKGNFPGRFSGRQFSNSRSEMNVSTLELGDSALYLCASSLAGSNEKLFFGSGTQLSVL.

The V gene is TRBV6-1, the J gene TRBJ2-1; no clear D gene. Germline CDR1 and CDR2: MNHNS and SASEGT. The CDR3 sequence is 10 residues long. The V gene lost 8 bases and the J gene lost 4 bases, with 3 bases spanning the gap. CDR3 in amino acids: CASSYNEQFF. The CDR3 bases are TGTGCCAGCTCTTACAATGAGCAGTTCTTC.

The DNA for the CDR3 is TGTGCCAGCAGCTTAAATCCTCTAGGGACAGCTAACTATGGCTACACCTTC. Its translation is CASSLNPLGTANYGYTF. This chain links TRBV7-8 with TRBJ1-2; 7 nucleotides line up with TRBD1. Germline values: CDR1 SGHVS, CDR2 FQNEAQ. The CDR3 extends over 17 amino acids. Trimming removed 2 bases from V and 0 bases from J; junction bases left unmatched: 9.

The chain links TRBV29-1 to TRBJ2-3; D remains ambiguous. With 8 bases removed from V and 6 bases from J, the gap between germline ends came to 9 bases. CDR1 is SQVTM, CDR2 ANQGSEA, per germline. The CDR3 runs to 10 residues. CDR3 protein: CSYLWDTQYF. CDR3 nucleotide sequence: TGCAGCTACTTGTGGGATACGCAGTATTTT.

The CDR3 coding sequence is TGTGCCAGCAGTGAGGTGCGCGGGACCTACAATGAGCAGTTCTTC. This gives the protein CASSEVRGTYNEQFF. The J gene is TRBJ2-1, the V gene TRBV2; possibly TRBD2 for D (6 bases). Per germline, CDR1 SNHLY and CDR2 FYNNEI. The CDR3 covers 15 residues. V was trimmed by 3 bases and J by 2 bases, leaving 11 bases between them.

The chain uses TRBV6-5 and TRBJ2-2; 11 bases line up with TRBD1. The CDR3 has 15 residues. J gave up 7 bases and V 6 bases, and 7 bases lay outside the gene matches. Germline CDR1 and CDR2: MNHEY and SVGAGI. CDR3 in amino acids: CASRPGTGGFGELFF. The CDR3 DNA sequence: TGTGCCAGCAGGCCCGGGACAGGGGGTTTCGGGGAGCTGTTTTTT.